A single sample is the source of the 5 T cell receptor delta chains below, sequenced in a study of Vδ1+ human thymocytes. RNA was extracted from the cells and then reverse transcribed. CDR3 amplicons came from multiplex PCR with pooled V-gene forward and constant-region reverse primers. TCRdb used CATT to re-call clones from the multiplex PCR reads. Of over 65,000 delta-chain clones listed, approximately 30% were seen once; the top ten hold approximately 0.3%. No antigen is known for these receptors. Notes on the study in general: Thymic TRG and TRD repertoires appeared highly polyclonal, with Gaussian CDR3 length distributions.

The sample comprised Vdelta1+ gamma-delta thymocytes from the thymus. Subset indicated: FACS-sorted CD3+ TCRalphabeta- TCRVdelta1+ TCRVdelta2- thymocytes. The source is a boy under two years old who had congenital heart surgery.

This clone was recorded a few times. The chain has TRDV1 and TRDJ1; D assignment may be TRDD2 or TRDD3 (5 bases each). V lost 0 bases, J lost 0 bases, and 29 bases lay in between. Germline values: CDR1 TSWWSYY, CDR2 QGS. The length of the CDR3 is 22 residues. CDR3 in amino acids: CALGELVPFSRNGGLHTDKLIF. As DNA, the CDR3 is TGTGCTCTTGGGGAACTAGTCCCTTTTTCTCGTAACGGGGGCCTTCACACCGATAAACTCATCTTT.

The genes are TRDV1 and TRDJ1, with 13 bases identical to TRDD3. Unmatched junction bases numbered 34, after V lost 3 bases and J lost 0 bases. The CDR3 consists of 27 residues. Germline V gene data show CDR1 as TSWWSYY and CDR2 as QGS. The CDR3 loop is CALGDGRRGTRTGGYALSGLYTDKLIF. DNA for the CDR3: TGTGCTCTTGGGGACGGACGTAGGGGAACCCGTACTGGGGGATACGCCTTGTCAGGTCTTTACACCGATAAACTCATCTTT.

The gene calls are TRDV1 and TRDJ1; 10 bases line up with TRDD3. Per the germline V gene, CDR1 is TSWWSYY and CDR2 is QGS. The CDR3 spans 24 residues. J was trimmed by 0 bases and V by 2 bases; bases with no gene match: 27. The CDR3 bases are TGTGCTCTTGGGGAAGCCCCTCAAATTTATCCTACTGGGGGATGCAGCCTTTACACCGATAAACTCATCTTT. It yields the protein CALGEAPQIYPTGGCSLYTDKLIF.

The rearrangement links TRDV1 to TRDJ1; 10 nucleotides align to TRDD3. The CDR3 loop spans 16 amino acids. V gave up 2 bases and J gave up 3 bases; unmatched junction bases: 6. The germline V gene has CDR1 TSWWSYY and CDR2 QGS. DNA for the CDR3: TGTGCTCTTGGGGAAGGGTACTGGGGGATCGCCGATAAACTCATCTTT. Residues: CALGEGYWGIADKLIF.

By share of the sample, this clone is medium-sized (0.01 to 0.1%). The chain combines TRDV2 with TRDJ1; 12 positions agree with TRDD3. The V and J ends lost 0 bases and 0 bases, in that order; junction bases with no gene match: 13. The germline gives CDR1 GEAIGNYY, CDR2 EKD. The CDR3 sequence is 20 residues long. The CDR3, as DNA: TGTGCCTGTGACACCGTTTGGTACTGGGGGATACCCCCGTACACCGATAAACTCATCTTT. Its translation is CACDTVWYWGIPPYTDKLIF.